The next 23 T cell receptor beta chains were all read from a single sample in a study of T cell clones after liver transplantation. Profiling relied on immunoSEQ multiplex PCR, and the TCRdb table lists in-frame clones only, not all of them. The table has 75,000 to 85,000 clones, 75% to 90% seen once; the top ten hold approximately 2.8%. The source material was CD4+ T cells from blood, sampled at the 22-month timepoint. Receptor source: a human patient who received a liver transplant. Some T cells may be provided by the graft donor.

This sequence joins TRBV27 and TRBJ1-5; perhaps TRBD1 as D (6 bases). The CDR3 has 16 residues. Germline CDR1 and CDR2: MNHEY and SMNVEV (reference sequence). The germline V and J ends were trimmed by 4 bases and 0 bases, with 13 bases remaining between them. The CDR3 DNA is TGTGCCAGCAGTTACTCCGGACAGTATAGCAATCAGCCCCAGCATTTT. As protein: CASSYSGQYSNQPQHF.

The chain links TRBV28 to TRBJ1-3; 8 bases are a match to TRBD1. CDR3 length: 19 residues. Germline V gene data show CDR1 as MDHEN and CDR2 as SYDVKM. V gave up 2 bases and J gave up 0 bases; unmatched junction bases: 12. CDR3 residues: CASSLGTGRGTTSGNTIYF. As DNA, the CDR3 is TGTGCCAGCAGTTTAGGGACAGGAAGAGGTACAACCTCTGGAAACACCATATATTTT.

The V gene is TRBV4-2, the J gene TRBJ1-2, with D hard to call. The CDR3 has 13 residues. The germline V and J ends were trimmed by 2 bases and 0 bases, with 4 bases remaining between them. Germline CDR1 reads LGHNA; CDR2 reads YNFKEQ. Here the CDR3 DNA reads TGTGCCAGCAGCCAATCAGCTAACTATGGCTACACCTTC. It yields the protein CASSQSANYGYTF.

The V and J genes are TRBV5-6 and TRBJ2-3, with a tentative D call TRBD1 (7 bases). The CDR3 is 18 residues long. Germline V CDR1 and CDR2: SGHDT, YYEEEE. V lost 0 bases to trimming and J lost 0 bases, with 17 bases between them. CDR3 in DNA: TGTGCCAGCAGCTTGGCGCGGGGCAGGGGGACGAGCACAGATACGCAGTATTTT. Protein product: CASSLARGRGTSTDTQYF.

The CDR3 spells CASSNSWGKEEQFF. In DNA, the CDR3 is TGTGCCAGCAGCAACTCCTGGGGGAAAGAAGAGCAGTTCTTC. The gene calls are TRBV7-3 and TRBJ2-1, with D perhaps assigned TRBD1 or TRBD2 (5 bases each). Between the trimmed V and J ends, which lost 5 bases and 10 bases, there was a span of 18 bases. Germline V lookup: CDR1 SGHTA, CDR2 FQGTGA. The CDR3 has 14 amino acids.

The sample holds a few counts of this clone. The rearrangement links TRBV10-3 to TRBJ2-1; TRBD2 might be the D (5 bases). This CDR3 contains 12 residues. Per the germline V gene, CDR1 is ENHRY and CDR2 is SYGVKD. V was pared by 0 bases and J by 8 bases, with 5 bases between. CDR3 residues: CAISESRDEQFF. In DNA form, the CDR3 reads TGTGCCATCAGTGAGTCGAGGGATGAGCAGTTCTTC.

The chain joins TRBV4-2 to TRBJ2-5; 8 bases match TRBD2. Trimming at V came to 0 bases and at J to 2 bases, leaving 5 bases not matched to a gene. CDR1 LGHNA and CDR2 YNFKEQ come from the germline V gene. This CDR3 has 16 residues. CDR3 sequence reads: CASSQDGLAAQETQYF. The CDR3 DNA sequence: TGTGCCAGCAGCCAAGATGGACTAGCCGCTCAAGAGACCCAGTACTTC.

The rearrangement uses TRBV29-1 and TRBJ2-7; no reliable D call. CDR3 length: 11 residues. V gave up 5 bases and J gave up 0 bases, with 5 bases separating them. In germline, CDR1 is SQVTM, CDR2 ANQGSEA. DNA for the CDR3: TGCAGCGTTAAAAGCTCCTACGAGCAGTACTTC. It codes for CSVKSSYEQYF.

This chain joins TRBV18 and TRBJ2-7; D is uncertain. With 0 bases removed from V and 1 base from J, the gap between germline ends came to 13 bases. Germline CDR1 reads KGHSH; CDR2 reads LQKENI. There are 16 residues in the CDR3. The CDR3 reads CASSPPVVWQSYEQYF. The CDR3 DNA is TGTGCCAGCTCACCACCGGTCGTCTGGCAGTCCTACGAGCAGTACTTC.

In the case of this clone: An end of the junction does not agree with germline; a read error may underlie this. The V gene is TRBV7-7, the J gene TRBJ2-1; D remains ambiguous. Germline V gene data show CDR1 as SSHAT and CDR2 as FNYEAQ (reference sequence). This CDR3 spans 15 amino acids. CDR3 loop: CASSPFSGSYNEQFF. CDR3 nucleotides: TGTGCTAGCAGCCCGTTTTCCGGCTCCTACAATGAGCAGTTCTTC. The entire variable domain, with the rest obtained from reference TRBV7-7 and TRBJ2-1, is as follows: GAGVSQSPRYKVTKRGQDVTLRCDPISSHATLYWYQQALGQGPEFLTYFNYEAQPDKSGLPSDRFSAERPEGSISTLTIQRTEQRDSAMYRCASSPFSGSYNEQFFGPGTRLTVL.

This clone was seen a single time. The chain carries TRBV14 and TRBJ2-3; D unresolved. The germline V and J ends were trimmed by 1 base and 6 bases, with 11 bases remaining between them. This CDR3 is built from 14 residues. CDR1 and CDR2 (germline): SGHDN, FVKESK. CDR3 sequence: CASSQGGAYDTQYF. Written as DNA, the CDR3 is TGTGCCAGCAGCCAAGGTGGCGCCTACGATACGCAGTATTTT.

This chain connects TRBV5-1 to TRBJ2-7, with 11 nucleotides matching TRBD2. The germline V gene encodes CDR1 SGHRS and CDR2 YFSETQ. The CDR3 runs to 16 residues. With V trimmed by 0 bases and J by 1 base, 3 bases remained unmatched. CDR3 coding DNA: TGCGCCAGCAGCTTGGTGCTAGCGGGGGGATCCTACGAGCAGTACTTC. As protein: CASSLVLAGGSYEQYF. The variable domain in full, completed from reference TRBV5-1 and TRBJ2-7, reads KAGVTQTPRYLIKTRGQQVTLSCSPISGHRSVSWYQQTPGQGLQFLFEYFSETQRNKGNFPGRFSGRQFSNSRSEMNVSTLELGDSALYLCASSLVLAGGSYEQYFGPGTRLTVT.

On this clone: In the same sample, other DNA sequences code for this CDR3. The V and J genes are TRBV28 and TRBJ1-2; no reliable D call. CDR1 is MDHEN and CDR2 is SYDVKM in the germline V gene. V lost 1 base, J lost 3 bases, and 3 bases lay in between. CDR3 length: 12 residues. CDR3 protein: CASSLLDYGYTF. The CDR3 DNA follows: TGTGCCAGCAGTTTATTAGACTATGGCTACACCTTC.

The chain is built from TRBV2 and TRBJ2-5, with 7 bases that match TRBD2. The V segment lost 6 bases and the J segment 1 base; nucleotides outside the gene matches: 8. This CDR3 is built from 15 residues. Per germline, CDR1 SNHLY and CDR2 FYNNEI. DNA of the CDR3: TGTGCCAGCAGCGGTGAGCGGGGACGCCAAGAGACCCAGTACTTC. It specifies CASSGERGRQETQYF.

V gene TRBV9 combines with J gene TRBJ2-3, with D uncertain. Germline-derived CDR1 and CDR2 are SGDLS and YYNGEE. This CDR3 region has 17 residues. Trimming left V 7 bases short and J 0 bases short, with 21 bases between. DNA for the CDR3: TGTGCCAGCGGAGTTCCCTGTTATCCCTCTAGCACAGATACGCAGTATTTT. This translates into CASGVPCYPSSTDTQYF.

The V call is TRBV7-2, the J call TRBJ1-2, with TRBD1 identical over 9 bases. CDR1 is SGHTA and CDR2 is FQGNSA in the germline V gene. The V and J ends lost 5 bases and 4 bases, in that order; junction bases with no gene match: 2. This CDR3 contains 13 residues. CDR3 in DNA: TGTGCCAGCAGCCCGGGACAGGGCTATGGCTACACCTTC. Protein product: CASSPGQGYGYTF.

CDR3: CASSSGLAGLTDTQYF. In DNA form, the CDR3 reads TGCGCCAGCAGCTCGGGACTAGCGGGACTTACAGATACGCAGTATTTT. The chain links TRBV5-1 to TRBJ2-3; 13 bases fit TRBD2. The germline V gene has CDR1 SGHRS and CDR2 YFSETQ. This CDR3 comprises 16 residues. After removal of 3 bases from V and 3 bases from J, the junction contained 4 bases not matched to a gene.

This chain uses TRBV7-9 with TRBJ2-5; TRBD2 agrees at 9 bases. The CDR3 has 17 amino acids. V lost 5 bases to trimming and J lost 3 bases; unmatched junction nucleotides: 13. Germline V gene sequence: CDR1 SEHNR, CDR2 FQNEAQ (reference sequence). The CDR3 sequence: CASSKLAGAGGKETQYF. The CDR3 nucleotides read TGTGCCAGCAGCAAATTAGCGGGAGCGGGCGGAAAAGAGACCCAGTACTTC.

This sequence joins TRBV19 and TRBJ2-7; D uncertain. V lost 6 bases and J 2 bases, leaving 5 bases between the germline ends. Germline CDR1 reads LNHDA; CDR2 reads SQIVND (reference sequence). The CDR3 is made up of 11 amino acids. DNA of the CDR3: TGTGCCAGTAGCGCAGCCTACGAGCAGTACTTC. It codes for CASSAAYEQYF.

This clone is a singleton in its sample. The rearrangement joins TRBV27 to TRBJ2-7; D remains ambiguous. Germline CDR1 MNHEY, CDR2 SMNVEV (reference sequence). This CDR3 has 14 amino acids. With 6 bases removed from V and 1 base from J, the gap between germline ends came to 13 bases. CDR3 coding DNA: TGTGCCAGCAGATCCCGGAGCGAATCCTACGAGCAGTACTTC. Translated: CASRSRSESYEQYF.

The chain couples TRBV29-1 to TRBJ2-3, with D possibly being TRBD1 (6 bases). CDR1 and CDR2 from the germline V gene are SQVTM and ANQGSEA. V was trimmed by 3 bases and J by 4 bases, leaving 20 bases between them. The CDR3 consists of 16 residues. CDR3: CSVDGGLGAGADTQYF. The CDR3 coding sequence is TGCAGCGTTGATGGCGGTTTGGGGGCCGGCGCAGATACGCAGTATTTT.

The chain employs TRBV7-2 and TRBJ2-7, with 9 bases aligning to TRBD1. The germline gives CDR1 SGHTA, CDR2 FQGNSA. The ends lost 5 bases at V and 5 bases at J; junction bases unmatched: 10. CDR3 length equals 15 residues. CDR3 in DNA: TGTGCCAGCAGCGTTGGCCGGGACAGGGCCCACGAGCAGTACTTC. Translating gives CASSVGRDRAHEQYF.

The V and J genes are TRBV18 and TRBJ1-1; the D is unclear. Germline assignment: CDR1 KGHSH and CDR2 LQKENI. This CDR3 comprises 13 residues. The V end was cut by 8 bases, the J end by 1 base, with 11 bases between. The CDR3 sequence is CASHRQRNTEAFF. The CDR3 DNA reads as TGTGCCAGCCATCGGCAAAGGAACACTGAAGCTTTCTTT.